The 8 T cell receptor beta chains given below trace back to one sample, sequenced in a study of CD8 T cells in Susac syndrome. RNA totalling roughly 0.5 to 1 ug underwent reverse transcription with random hexamers. Each CDR3 protein gets one entry after TCRdb re-called the immunoSEQ multiplex PCR reads with MiXCR. This sample has 150,000 to 200,000 distinct CDR3 sequences, with around 94% found just once. Material: CD4+ T cells from PBMCs. These TCRs come from a human donor in good health.

CDR3 coding DNA: TGCGCCAGCAGTCAATCGGGGAGAGGAGGCTACACCTTC. It translates to CASSQSGRGGYTF. This sequence joins TRBV23-1 and TRBJ1-2; no clear D. TRBV23-1 is designated an ORF whose function remains uncertain. The CDR3 spans 13 residues. Trimming stripped 0 bases from V and 8 bases from J, with 10 bases between.

The rearrangement joins TRBV18 to TRBJ2-7; D could derive from TRBD1 or TRBD2 (7 bases each). CDR3 size: 14 residues. Germline values: CDR1 KGHSH, CDR2 LQKENI. Trimming took off 6 bases at V and 5 bases at J, with 17 bases between the two ends. The DNA of the CDR3 is TGTGCCAGCTCGCGGGAGACAGGGCAGAACGAGCAGTACTTC. Protein: CASSRETGQNEQYF.

The genes are TRBV7-2 and TRBJ2-1, with no clear D. CDR3 length: 15 amino acids. V shed 1 base and J shed 7 bases, with 14 bases lying between them. Germline loops: CDR1 SGHTA, CDR2 FQGNSA. CDR3 sequence reads: CASSLVAGLPNEQFF. The CDR3 DNA sequence: TGTGCCAGCAGCTTAGTCGCTGGGCTCCCGAATGAGCAGTTCTTC. The variable domain in full, with the rest retrieved from reference TRBV7-2 and TRBJ2-1, is GAGVSQSPSNKVTEKGKDVELRCDPISGHTALYWYRQSLGQGLEFLIYFQGNSAPDKSGLPSDRFSAERTGGSVSTLTIQRTQQEDSAVYLCASSLVAGLPNEQFFGPGTRLTVL.

The chain couples TRBV29-1 to TRBJ2-1, with no clear D. Germline V lookup: CDR1 SQVTM, CDR2 ANQGSEA. CDR3 length: 11 residues. Trimming shortened V by 6 bases and J by 8 bases, and 11 bases separated the two germline ends. The CDR3 sequence: CSVGSIYEQFF. In DNA, the CDR3 is TGCAGCGTCGGTAGTATATATGAGCAGTTCTTC.

The V gene is TRBV4-3, the J gene TRBJ2-7; TRBD1 is a possible D gene (7 bases). CDR3 length: 14 amino acids. The V and J ends lost 3 bases and 3 bases respectively, with 12 bases between them. Per the germline V gene, CDR1 is LGHNA and CDR2 is YSLEER. CDR3 in amino acids: CASSQAGQSYEQYF. CDR3 sequence (DNA): TGCGCCAGCAGCCAGGCGGGACAGAGCTACGAGCAGTACTTC.

As to this clonotype: At one end the junction does not follow the germline gene, possibly because of a read error. This chain uses TRBV7-7 with TRBJ2-7; D gene uncertain. The CDR3 length is 13 residues. Germline V lookup: CDR1 SSHAT, CDR2 FNYEAQ (reference sequence). In DNA form, the CDR3 reads TGTGCTAGCAGCTTGGACCGAGCCTACGAGCAGTACTTC. As protein: CASSLDRAYEQYF.

This chain uses TRBV7-2 with TRBJ2-1, with 8 bases fitting TRBD2. This CDR3 has 14 residues. Germline lookup yields CDR1 SGHTA and CDR2 FQGNSA. The junction had 7 bases not matched to a gene; V was cut back by 5 bases and J by 7 bases. CDR3 sequence (DNA): TGTGCCAGCAGCCCCGGGGGGGGAGCGAATGAGCAGTTCTTC. It is translated as CASSPGGGANEQFF.

This chain connects TRBV4-3 to TRBJ2-5; 7 positions agree with TRBD1. V dropped 4 bases and J dropped 2; count of bases not matched to a gene: 10. The germline gives CDR1 LGHNA, CDR2 YSLEER. This CDR3 has 16 amino acids. This CDR3 reads CASSPAPDREQETQYF. CDR3 coding DNA: TGCGCCAGCAGCCCGGCCCCTGACAGGGAACAAGAGACCCAGTACTTC.